This TCR beta chain was recovered during a study of OX40 agonist ivuxolimab in advanced cancers. Regarding the study as a whole: At doses 0.1 to 3.0 mg/kg, CD4+ and CD8+ clones expanded.

In its sample, this clone was seen once. Antigen: not known. The CDR3 covers 17 residues. Per germline, CDR1 MNHEY and CDR2 SMNVEV (reference sequence). The junction had 13 bases not matched to a gene; V was cut back by 0 bases and J by 6 bases. Sequenced by immunoSEQ multiplex PCR; TCRdb stores in-frame clones only, minus some. Among more than 15,000 clones listed, just over 85% were seen once. V usage is TRBV27 and J usage is TRBJ1-1, with TRBD1 matching 7 bases. The origin of this receptor is an adult with an advanced solid tumor such as melanoma, head and neck, liver or kidney cancer. Here the sequenced sample was CD4+ or CD8+ T cells sorted from blood, taken in a trial of the OX40 agonist ivuxolimab. The CDR3 bases are TGTGCCAGCAGTTTATCCCCGAGACAGGGTTTCGTCTCTGAAGCTTTCTTT. Translating gives CASSLSPRQGFVSEAFF.